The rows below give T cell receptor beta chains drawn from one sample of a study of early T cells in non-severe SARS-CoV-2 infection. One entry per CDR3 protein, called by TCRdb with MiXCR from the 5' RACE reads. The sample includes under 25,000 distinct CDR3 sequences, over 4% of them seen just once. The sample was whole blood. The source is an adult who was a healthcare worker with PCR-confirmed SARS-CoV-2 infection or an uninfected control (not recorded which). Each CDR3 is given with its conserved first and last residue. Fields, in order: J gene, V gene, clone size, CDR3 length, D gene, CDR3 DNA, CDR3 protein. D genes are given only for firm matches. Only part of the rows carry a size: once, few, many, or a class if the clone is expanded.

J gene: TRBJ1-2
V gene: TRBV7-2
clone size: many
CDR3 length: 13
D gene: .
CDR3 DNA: TGTGCCAGCAGCTTAGAGTGGGACTATGGCTACACCTTC
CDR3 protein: CASSLEWDYGYTF

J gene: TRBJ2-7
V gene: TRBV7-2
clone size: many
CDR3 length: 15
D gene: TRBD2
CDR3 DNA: TGTGCCAGCAGCCAATCCGACGGGGGAGGGTTCGAGCAGTACTTC
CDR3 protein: CASSQSDGGGFEQYF

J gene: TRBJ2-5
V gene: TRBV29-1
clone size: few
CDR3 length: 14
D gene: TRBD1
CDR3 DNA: TGCAGCGTAACCGGGACAGGGGGCTTGTGGACCCAGTACTTC
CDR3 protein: CSVTGTGGLWTQYF

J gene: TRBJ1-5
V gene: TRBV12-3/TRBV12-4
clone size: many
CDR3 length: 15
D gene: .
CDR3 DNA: TGTGCCAGCAGTGCCCTCGGGGGGTACAATCAGCCCCAGCATTTT
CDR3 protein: CASSALGGYNQPQHF

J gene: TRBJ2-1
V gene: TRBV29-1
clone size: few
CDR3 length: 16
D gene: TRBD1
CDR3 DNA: TGCAGCGTTGATGTCAGCATAGGGGGCACCTACAATGAGCAGTTCTTC
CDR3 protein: CSVDVSIGGTYNEQFF

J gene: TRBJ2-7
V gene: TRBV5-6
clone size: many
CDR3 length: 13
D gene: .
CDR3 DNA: TGTGCCAGCACCGAGACAGGTTCCTACGAGCAGTACTTC
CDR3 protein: CASTETGSYEQYF

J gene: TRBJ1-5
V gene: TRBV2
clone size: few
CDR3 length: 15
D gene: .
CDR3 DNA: TGTGCCAGCAGTGAAAGCCGGACATGGGAACAGCCCCAGCATTTT
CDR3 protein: CASSESRTWEQPQHF

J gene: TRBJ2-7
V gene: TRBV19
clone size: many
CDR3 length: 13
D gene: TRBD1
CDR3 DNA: TGTGCCAGTAAAGAACAGGGGAACTACGAGCAGTACTTC
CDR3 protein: CASKEQGNYEQYF

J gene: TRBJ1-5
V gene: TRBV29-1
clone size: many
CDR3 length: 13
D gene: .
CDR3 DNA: TGCAGCGCGAGGGGGACGGACAATCAGCCCCAGCATTTT
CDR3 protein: CSARGTDNQPQHF

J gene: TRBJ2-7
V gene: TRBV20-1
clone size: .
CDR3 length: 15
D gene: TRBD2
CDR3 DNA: TGCAGTGCTAGGGGACTAGCGGGGGAAATGGGCGAGCAGTACTTC
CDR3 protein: CSARGLAGEMGEQYF

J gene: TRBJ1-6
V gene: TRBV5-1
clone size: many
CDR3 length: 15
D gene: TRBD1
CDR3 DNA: TGCGCCAGCAGCAGACAGGGGGCAGAGAATTCACCCCTCCACTTT
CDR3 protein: CASSRQGAENSPLHF

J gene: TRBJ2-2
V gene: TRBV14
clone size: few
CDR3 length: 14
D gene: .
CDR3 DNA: TGTGCCAGCAGCCAAATTACAGGGACCGGGGAGCTGTTTTTT
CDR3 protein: CASSQITGTGELFF

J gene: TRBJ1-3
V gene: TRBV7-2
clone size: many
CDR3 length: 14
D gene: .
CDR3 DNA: TGTGCCAGCAGCTTGGACACTGCTGAAAACACCATATATTTT
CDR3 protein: CASSLDTAENTIYF

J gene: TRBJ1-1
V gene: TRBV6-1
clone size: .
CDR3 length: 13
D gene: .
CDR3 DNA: TGTGCCAGCACAGTCCGGCTGAACACTGAAGCTTTCTTT
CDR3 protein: CASTVRLNTEAFF

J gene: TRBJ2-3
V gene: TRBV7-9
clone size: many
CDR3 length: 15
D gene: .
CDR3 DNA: TGTGCCAGCAGCCCACGGGGTAACCCCACAGATACGCAGTATTTT
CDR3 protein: CASSPRGNPTDTQYF

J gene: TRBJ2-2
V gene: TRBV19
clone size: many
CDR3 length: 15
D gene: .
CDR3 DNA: TGTGCCAGTACCCAGGACGGAGCGAACACCGGGGAGCTGTTTTTT
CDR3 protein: CASTQDGANTGELFF

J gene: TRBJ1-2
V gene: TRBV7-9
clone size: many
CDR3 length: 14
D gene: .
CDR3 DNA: TGTGCCAGCAGCTTAGGGATGAACGGGGACGGCTACACCTTC
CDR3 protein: CASSLGMNGDGYTF

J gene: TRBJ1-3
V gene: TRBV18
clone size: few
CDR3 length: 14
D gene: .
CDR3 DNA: TGTGCCAGCTCACCAGGGACGGCTGGAAACACCATATATTTT
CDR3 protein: CASSPGTAGNTIYF